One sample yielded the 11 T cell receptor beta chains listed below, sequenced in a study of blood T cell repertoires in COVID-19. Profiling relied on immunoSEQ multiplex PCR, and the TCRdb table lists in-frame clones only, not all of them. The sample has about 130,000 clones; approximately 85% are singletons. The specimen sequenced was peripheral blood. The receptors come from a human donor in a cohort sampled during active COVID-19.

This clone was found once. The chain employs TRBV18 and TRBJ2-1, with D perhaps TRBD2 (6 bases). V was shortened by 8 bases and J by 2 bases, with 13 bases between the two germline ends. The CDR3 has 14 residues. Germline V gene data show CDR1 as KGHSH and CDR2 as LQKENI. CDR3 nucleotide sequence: TGTGCCAGCCAGGAGGGACGGGCCTACAATGAGCAGTTCTTC. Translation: CASQEGRAYNEQFF.

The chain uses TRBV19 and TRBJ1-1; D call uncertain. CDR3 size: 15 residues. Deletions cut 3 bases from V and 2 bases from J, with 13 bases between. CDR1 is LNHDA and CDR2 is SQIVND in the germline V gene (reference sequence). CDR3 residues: CASSMSVLRNTEAFF. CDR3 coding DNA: TGTGCCAGTAGTATGTCAGTGTTACGAAACACTGAAGCTTTCTTT.

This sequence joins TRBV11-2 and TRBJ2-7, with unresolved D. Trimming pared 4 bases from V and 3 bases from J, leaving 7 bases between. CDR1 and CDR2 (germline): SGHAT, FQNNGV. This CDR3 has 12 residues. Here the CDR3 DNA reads TGTGCCAGCAGCTCTATCCTCTACGAGCAGTACTTC. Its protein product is CASSSILYEQYF.

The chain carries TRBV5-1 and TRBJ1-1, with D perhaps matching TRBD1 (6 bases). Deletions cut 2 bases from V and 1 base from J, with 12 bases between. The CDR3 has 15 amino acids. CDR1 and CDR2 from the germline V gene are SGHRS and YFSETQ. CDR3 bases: TGCGCCAGCAGCTTAACGACAGGAGCGAACACTGAAGCTTTCTTT. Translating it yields CASSLTTGANTEAFF.

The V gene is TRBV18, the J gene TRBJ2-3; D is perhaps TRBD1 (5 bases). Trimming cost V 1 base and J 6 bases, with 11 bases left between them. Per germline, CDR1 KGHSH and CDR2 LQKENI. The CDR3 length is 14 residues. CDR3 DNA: TGTGCCAGCTCACCACAAGCAGGGTGGGATACGCAGTATTTT. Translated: CASSPQAGWDTQYF.

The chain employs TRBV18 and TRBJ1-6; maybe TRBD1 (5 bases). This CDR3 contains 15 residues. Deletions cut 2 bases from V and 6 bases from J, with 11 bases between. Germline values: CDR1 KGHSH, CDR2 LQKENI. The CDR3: CASSPVGGLNSPLHF. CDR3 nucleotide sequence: TGTGCCAGCTCACCAGTCGGGGGTCTTAATTCACCCCTCCACTTT.

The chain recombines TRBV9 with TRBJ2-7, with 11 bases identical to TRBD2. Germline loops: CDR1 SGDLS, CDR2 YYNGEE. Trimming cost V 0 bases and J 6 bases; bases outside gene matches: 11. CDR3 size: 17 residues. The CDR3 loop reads CASSVGITSGSYSEQYF. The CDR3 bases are TGTGCCAGCAGCGTAGGGATTACTAGCGGGAGCTACTCCGAGCAGTACTTC.

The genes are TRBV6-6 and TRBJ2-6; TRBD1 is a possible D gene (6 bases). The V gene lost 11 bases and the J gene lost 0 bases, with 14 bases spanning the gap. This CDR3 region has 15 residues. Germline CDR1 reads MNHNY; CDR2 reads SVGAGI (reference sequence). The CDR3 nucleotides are TGTGCCTGTTGGACAGCATACTCTGGGGCCAACGTCCTGACTTTC. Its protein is CACWTAYSGANVLTF.

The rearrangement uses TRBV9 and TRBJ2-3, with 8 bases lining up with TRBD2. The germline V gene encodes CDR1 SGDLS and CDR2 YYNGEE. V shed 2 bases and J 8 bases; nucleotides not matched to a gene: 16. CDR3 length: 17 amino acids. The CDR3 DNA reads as TGTGCCAGCAGCGTTACGGGACTAGACTTATTTTACTCTACGCAGTATTTT. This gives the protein CASSVTGLDLFYSTQYF.

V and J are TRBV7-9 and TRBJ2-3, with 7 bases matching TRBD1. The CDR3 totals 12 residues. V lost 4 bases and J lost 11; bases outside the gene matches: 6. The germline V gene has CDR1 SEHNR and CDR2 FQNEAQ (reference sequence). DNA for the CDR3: TGTGCCAGCAGCTCGACAGGGAATGAGCAGTATTTT. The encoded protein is CASSSTGNEQYF.

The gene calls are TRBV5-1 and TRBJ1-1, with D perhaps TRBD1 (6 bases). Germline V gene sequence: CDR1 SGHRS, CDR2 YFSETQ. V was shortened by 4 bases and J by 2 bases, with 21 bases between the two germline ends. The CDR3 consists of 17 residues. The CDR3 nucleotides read TGCGCCAGCAGCCCGGGGCTGCTGACAGGCTACAACACTGAAGCTTTCTTT. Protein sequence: CASSPGLLTGYNTEAFF.